This T cell receptor (beta chain) is from a study of Graves' ophthalmopathy and Graves' hyperthyroidism. In this sample, this clonotype turned up many times. Germline V gene data show CDR1 as SEHNR and CDR2 as FQNEAQ (reference sequence). V was pared by 1 base and J by 6 bases, with 9 bases between. The CDR3 is 13 residues long. Transcripts of RNA were the source for amplifying TCR beta CDR3 regions. HTBI primers primed a first-round RT-PCR, and a second-round multiplex PCR followed. MiXCR, applied by TCRdb to the multiplex PCR reads, yields one record per CDR3 protein. Of 660,000 or so distinct CDR3 sequences in the sample, under 50% were seen once.

The sequence was obtained from an adult man with Graves' ophthalmopathy. The J gene is TRBJ1-1, the V gene TRBV7-9; the D is unclear. The specimen sequenced was peripheral blood. The CDR3 DNA is TGTGCCAGCAGCTTAGGGACCGGGGCTGAAGCTTTCTTT. Translating it yields CASSLGTGAEAFF.